This T cell receptor beta chain was identified during a study of PD-1 blockade in classical Hodgkin lymphoma. Study-level points and caveats: Later analyses included only patients treated at least 1 year post-ASCT. TCR diversity in CD4+, not CD8+, cells rose significantly by C4D1.

Relapse was seen in all patients after autologous stem cell transplantation, and brentuximab vedotin exposure was variable. Produced via immunoSEQ multiplex PCR; TCRdb's table is partial and in-frame only. Among 50,000 to 65,000 clones listed, about 91% were seen once. The CDR3 has 17 residues. Deletions cut 0 bases from V and 0 bases from J, with 10 bases between. The germline V gene has CDR1 SGDLS and CDR2 YYNGEE. On this clone: The antigen is unknown.

The chain carries TRBV9 and TRBJ2-6; D is unresolved. This specimen consisted of peripheral blood mononuclear cells (PBMCs), obtained before the second cycle of nivolumab. This TCR was recovered from a human donor with classical Hodgkin lymphoma. The CDR3 DNA reads as TGTGCCAGCAGCGTAGGGAACCGGGCCTCTGGGGCCAACGTCCTGACTTTC. Encoded protein: CASSVGNRASGANVLTF.